The clone carrying this T cell receptor beta chain was observed a handful of times. Its antigen is unidentified. This may come from a read error, since a much larger clone is one base off. Amplified TCR beta CDR3 regions derived from RNA transcripts. HTBI primers were used for first-round RT-PCR of the TCR CDR3. Using its own MiXCR run on the multiplex PCR reads, TCRdb lists one record per CDR3 protein. Counted here are a few hundred thousand distinct CDR3 sequences, approximately 13% occurring once; the ten biggest clones make up 9.2%. In patients aged 18 to 65, hyperthyroidism was newly diagnosed, with duration under 2 months. Investigators excluded patients with uncontrolled infection, other autoimmune disease, pregnancy or lactation. The sample originates from a study of T cells in Graves' hyperthyroidism and ophthalmopathy. Study-wide findings and caveats: Most expanded thyroid clonotypes above 0.001 also appeared in blood.

The source material was blood. The sequence came from a woman under 30 with Graves' hyperthyroidism.

The CDR3 sequence: CAWIYVYTGVNTEAFF. As DNA, the CDR3 is TGTGCCTGGATCTACGTCTATACGGGGGTGAACACTGAAGCTTTCTTT. The rearrangement uses TRBV30 and TRBJ1-1; a possible D gene is TRBD1 (5 bases). Germline V lookup: CDR1 GTSNPN, CDR2 SVGIG (reference sequence). This CDR3 comprises 16 residues. V was pared by 4 bases and J by 0 bases, with 18 bases between.